This T cell receptor (beta chain) was identified during a study of cytomegalovirus exposure and HLA in healthy donors. Overall study findings and caveats: TCR beta V segments were, for the most part, productive about 87% or about 30% of the time in an earlier analysis. Both high specificity and high sensitivity reportedly marked the classifier's diagnosis of cytomegalovirus status. TCR beta chains associated with HLA were, in a later analysis, more clonally expanded than equally common others.

Only one count was recorded for this clone. The antigen remains unidentified. The length of the CDR3 is 16 residues. V was clipped by 7 bases and J by 4 bases, with 19 bases between them. Per the germline V gene, CDR1 is MDHEN and CDR2 is SYDVKM. PCR used 60 Vbeta primers and 13 Jbeta primers. The assay was immunoSEQ multiplex PCR, and TCRdb's table has in-frame clones only and misses some. Of approximately 200,000 clones in the sample, 65% to 75% were seen once. The source of this sequence is a man aged 30 to 39 in good health and CMV-seropositive. Sequencing was done on a sample of PBMCs. The chain uses TRBV28 and TRBJ2-2; D is perhaps TRBD1 (5 bases). The CDR3 nucleotides are TGTGCCAGCATTCCTGGAGCTGGGGCCGGCACCGGGGAGCTGTTTTTT. Amino acid sequence: CASIPGAGAGTGELFF.